The entry that follows covers one TCR beta chain sequence. Its specificity is unknown. The record originates from a study of a mutant IDH1 vaccine in newly diagnosed glioma. Study at large: Patients got their first vaccination 4-6 weeks after radiotherapy alone, or with temozolomide cycles. Study-wide results and limits: Any relationship between pseudoprogression and changes in top peripheral T cell clonotypes seemed absent.

Stated time point: week 35, safety follow-up. Doses consisted of 300 ug of mutant IDH1 20-mer peptide each, paired with topical imiquimod. Method: immunoSEQ multiplex PCR; TCRdb's copy keeps in-frame clones and lacks some. The sample lists 42,000 or so clones; about 80% were seen once. The CDR3 sequence is 17 residues long. With V trimmed by 0 bases and J by 0 bases, 5 bases remained unmatched. The germline CDR1 and CDR2 sequences are LGHNA and YNFKEQ. The V call is TRBV4-2, the J call TRBJ1-5, with 7 bases lining up with TRBD1. This material consisted of PBMCs, taken from a glioma patient whose treatment included an IDH1 peptide vaccine. The source of this sequence is a woman aged 45-65 years with glioma. The CDR3 DNA follows: TGTGCCAGCAGCCAAGATACAGGGGCTTATAGCAATCAGCCCCAGCATTTT. Amino acids: CASSQDTGAYSNQPQHF.